This T cell receptor (beta chain) is from a study of T cell responses to AZD1222 COVID-19 vaccine. Study-level points and caveats: White British people made up most donors, females outnumbered males, and clonal diversity was possibly underestimated.

TCRdb keeps only in-frame clones here, not all; method: immunoSEQ multiplex PCR. In the table there are about 120,000 clones, about nine tenths of which are singletons. Trimming took off 3 bases at V and 9 bases at J, with 3 bases between the two ends. The CDR3 extends over 10 amino acids. Concerning this clone: Its antigen remains unknown.

The rearrangement links TRBV12-3 or TRBV12-4 to TRBJ2-1; D gene unclear. Specimen: peripheral blood, collected on day 0 of AZD1222 vaccination. This sequence was found in an adult in good health. CDR3 region: CASSLSEQFF. As DNA, the CDR3 is TGTGCCAGCAGTTTGAGTGAGCAGTTCTTC.